Presented here are 30 T cell receptor beta chains from one specimen sequenced in a study of blood T cell repertoires in COVID-19. Some clones are missing from TCRdb's copy, which holds only in-frame ones; the method was immunoSEQ multiplex PCR. Of 270,000 or so clones detected, roughly nine tenths appear once; the ten largest clones hold approximately 12%. Sequenced sample: peripheral blood. These receptor sequences come from a woman in her twenties or thirties with COVID-19, enrolled during active disease.

The rearrangement links TRBV7-9 to TRBJ2-2, with TRBD1 matching over 7 bases. The germline V gene encodes CDR1 SEHNR and CDR2 FQNEAQ (reference sequence). The length of the CDR3 is 17 residues. J was trimmed by 8 bases and V by 5 bases; bases with no gene match: 17. Here the CDR3 reads CASSQFPTGNNWGELFF. As DNA, the CDR3 is TGTGCCAGCAGCCAATTCCCGACAGGGAATAATTGGGGGGAGCTGTTTTTT.

This chain connects TRBV4-1 to TRBJ2-7, with D possibly being TRBD1 (6 bases). The V gene lost 2 bases and the J gene lost 6 bases, with 17 bases spanning the gap. CDR1 MGHRA and CDR2 YSYEKL come from the germline V gene. The CDR3 has 15 amino acids. CDR3 DNA sequence: TGCGCCAGCAGCCAACAGTCCCAGGGGATGGGCGAGCAGTACTTC. Translation: CASSQQSQGMGEQYF.

The chain carries TRBV4-2 and TRBJ2-7; 14 bases map to TRBD2. CDR3 length: 18 residues. Germline V gives CDR1 LGHNA, CDR2 YNFKEQ. V shed 0 bases and J 2 bases; nucleotides not matched to a gene: 6. The CDR3 region is CASSQDKTSGGVTYEQYF. In DNA form, the CDR3 reads TGTGCCAGCAGCCAAGATAAGACTAGCGGGGGGGTAACCTACGAGCAGTACTTC.

The chain couples TRBV11-3 to TRBJ2-7; D gene unclear. V lost 1 base and J 2 bases, leaving 9 bases between the germline ends. This CDR3 region has 14 residues. Germline V gene lookup returns CDR1 SGHNT and CDR2 YENEEA. The CDR3 sequence is CASSLGPPTYEQYF. The CDR3 DNA sequence: TGTGCCAGCAGCTTAGGGCCCCCCACCTACGAGCAGTACTTC.

CDR3 coding DNA: TGTGCCAGCAGCTTAGCGGGGGGCACTGAAGCTTTCTTT. Translated, it gives CASSLAGGTEAFF. The V and J genes are TRBV11-3 and TRBJ1-1; the D gene is possibly TRBD1 (5 bases). The CDR3 has 13 amino acids. Germline lookup yields CDR1 SGHNT and CDR2 YENEEA. The germline V and J ends were trimmed by 1 base and 4 bases, with 7 bases remaining between them.

The chain has TRBV19 and TRBJ2-7, with 7 bases lining up with TRBD1. There are 15 residues in the CDR3. Germline V CDR1 and CDR2: LNHDA, SQIVND (reference sequence). The J segment lost 0 bases and the V segment lost 5 bases, leaving 7 bases of the junction unmatched. CDR3 sequence (DNA): TGTGCCAGTAGTGTCGACAGGGATGTCTCCTACGAGCAGTACTTC. Translating gives CASSVDRDVSYEQYF.

The chain combines TRBV9 with TRBJ2-7, with D possibly TRBD1 on 6 matching bases. CDR3 length equals 14 residues. V lost 4 bases to trimming and J lost 2 bases, with 13 bases between them. CDR1 is SGDLS and CDR2 is YYNGEE in the germline V gene. CDR3 nucleotide sequence: TGTGCCAGCAGCCCAGGGGTTGGGCCCTACGAGCAGTACTTC. This encodes CASSPGVGPYEQYF.

The chain joins TRBV5-1 to TRBJ2-2, with 9 bases fitting TRBD1. The CDR3 runs to 14 residues. After removal of 3 bases from V and 5 bases from J, the junction contained 2 bases not matched to a gene. Per the germline V gene, CDR1 is SGHRS and CDR2 is YFSETQ. Here the CDR3 DNA reads TGCGCCAGCAGCTGGGGACAGGGAACCGGGGAGCTGTTTTTT. Translating it yields CASSWGQGTGELFF.

J is TRBJ1-6 and V is TRBV18; D gene ambiguous. Germline V gives CDR1 KGHSH, CDR2 LQKENI. The CDR3 has 14 amino acids. V was trimmed by 0 bases and J by 7 bases, leaving 7 bases between them. The CDR3 reads CASSPPGLNSPLHF. The CDR3 DNA is TGTGCCAGCTCACCACCGGGCTTAAATTCACCCCTCCACTTT.

This chain connects TRBV11-2 to TRBJ2-3; D possibly corresponds to TRBD2 (6 bases). CDR3 length: 16 residues. Germline V gene sequence: CDR1 SGHAT, CDR2 FQNNGV. The V end was cut by 4 bases, the J end by 6 bases, with 20 bases between. CDR3 in amino acids: CASSSAGTSLWDTQYF. Here the CDR3 DNA reads TGTGCCAGCAGCTCCGCCGGGACTTCACTTTGGGATACGCAGTATTTT.

The chain links TRBV19 to TRBJ2-7; 9 bases are shared with TRBD1. CDR1 is LNHDA, CDR2 SQIVND, per germline (reference sequence). The CDR3 length is 14 residues. The V gene end was trimmed by 6 bases and the J gene end by 3 bases; junction bases not matched to a gene: 6. This CDR3 is CASSPGQGGYEQYF. As DNA, the CDR3 is TGTGCCAGTAGCCCGGGACAGGGAGGCTACGAGCAGTACTTC.

The V and J genes are TRBV27 and TRBJ2-1, with D possibly being TRBD2 (5 bases). This CDR3 comprises 13 residues. CDR1 MNHEY and CDR2 SMNVEV come from the germline V gene (reference sequence). V lost 7 bases and J 6 bases, leaving 13 bases between the germline ends. CDR3 residues: CASKDLTANEQFF. The CDR3 DNA is TGTGCCAGCAAGGACTTAACTGCCAATGAGCAGTTCTTC.

The V and J genes are TRBV2 and TRBJ1-5, with a weak D call TRBD1 (6 bases). The CDR3 contains 16 residues. CDR1 is SNHLY and CDR2 is FYNNEI in the germline V gene. V dropped 1 base and J dropped 5 bases, with 15 bases sitting between them. The CDR3 spells CASSEGPQGNDQPQHF. For the CDR3, the DNA is TGTGCCAGCAGTGAAGGACCTCAGGGGAACGATCAGCCCCAGCATTTT. Full variable domain (rest looked up from reference TRBV2 and TRBJ1-5): EPEVTQTPSHQVTQMGQEVILRCVPISNHLYFYWYRQILGQKVEFLVSFYNNEISEKSEIFDDQFSVERPDGSNFTLKIRSTKLEDSAMYFCASSEGPQGNDQPQHFGDGTRLSIL.

The chain is built from TRBV6-2 or TRBV6-3 and TRBJ1-2; weak D call: TRBD1 (6 bases). V lost 5 bases and J 4 bases, leaving 17 bases between the germline ends. The V gene's germline CDR1 is MNHEY and CDR2 SVGEGT. This CDR3 contains 15 residues. The CDR3 region is CASSITRGALYGYTF. DNA for the CDR3: TGTGCCAGCAGTATAACCAGGGGAGCCCTCTATGGCTACACCTTC.

CDR3 nucleotide sequence: TGTGCCAGCGCCGGGGCAGGGAGGACCACCGGGGAGCTGTTTTTT. Amino acid sequence: CASAGAGRTTGELFF. The rearrangement joins TRBV18 to TRBJ2-2; D might be TRBD2 (6 bases). CDR1 is KGHSH and CDR2 is LQKENI in the germline V gene. Deletions cut 8 bases from V and 4 bases from J, with 17 bases between. The CDR3 covers 15 residues.

V gene TRBV9 combines with J gene TRBJ1-1; 7 positions agree with TRBD1. The CDR3 consists of 15 residues. Per germline, CDR1 SGDLS and CDR2 YYNGEE. The ends lost 1 base at V and 8 bases at J; junction bases unmatched: 11. The CDR3 is CASSVLTGFIGEAFF. Here the CDR3 DNA reads TGTGCCAGCAGCGTACTGACAGGGTTTATTGGGGAAGCTTTCTTT.

The chain links TRBV5-4 to TRBJ1-2; 8 nucleotides align to TRBD1. V trimming: 4 bases; J trimming: 3 bases; junction bases outside the gene matches: 5. Germline V lookup: CDR1 SGHNT, CDR2 YYREEE (reference sequence). CDR3 length equals 14 residues. The CDR3 DNA reads as TGTGCCAGCAGCAAGCAGACAGGGGACTATGGCTACACCTTC. This codes for CASSKQTGDYGYTF.

This chain links TRBV6-5 with TRBJ1-2; 7 bases match TRBD1. With V trimmed by 5 bases and J by 8 bases, 11 bases remained unmatched. The germline gives CDR1 MNHEY, CDR2 SVGAGI. This CDR3 has 14 residues. DNA of the CDR3: TGTGCCAGCAGTCCCGACAGGGCCCAGCGGGGCTACACCTTC. Translated: CASSPDRAQRGYTF.

V is TRBV27 and J is TRBJ1-2; D is unclear. V was pared by 3 bases and J by 4 bases, with 12 bases between. This CDR3 spans 14 amino acids. In germline, CDR1 is MNHEY, CDR2 SMNVEV (reference sequence). The CDR3 bases are TGTGCCAGCAGTTTTATCCAGGCCCCCTATGGCTACACCTTC. Amino acid sequence: CASSFIQAPYGYTF.

A single count supports this clone. This chain links TRBV27 with TRBJ1-5; the D gene is possibly TRBD1 (5 bases). Per the germline V gene, CDR1 is MNHEY and CDR2 is SMNVEV (reference sequence). This CDR3 contains 13 residues. V gave up 3 bases and J gave up 5 bases, with 8 bases separating them. The CDR3 is CASSLSGHQPQHF. In DNA form, the CDR3 reads TGTGCCAGCAGTTTGTCAGGGCATCAGCCCCAGCATTTT.

V usage is TRBV6-2 or TRBV6-3 and J usage is TRBJ1-1, with D tentatively TRBD1 (5 bases). Germline-derived CDR1 and CDR2 are MNHEY and SVGEGT. Trimming left V 1 base short and J 1 base short, with 16 bases between. This CDR3 comprises 17 residues. The DNA for the CDR3 is TGTGCCAGCAGTTACTGGGGCCGTGGTTACAGGAACACTGAAGCTTTCTTT. Residues: CASSYWGRGYRNTEAFF.

The rearrangement links TRBV6-5 to TRBJ2-1; 8 nucleotides align to TRBD1. V was clipped by 6 bases and J by 5 bases; unmatched bases: 3. This CDR3 is built from 13 residues. Germline-derived CDR1 and CDR2 are MNHEY and SVGAGI. The chain's CDR3 is CASSGTGHNEQFF. For the CDR3, the DNA is TGTGCCAGCAGCGGGACAGGTCACAATGAGCAGTTCTTC.

The chain carries TRBV10-1 and TRBJ2-7; 7 nucleotides line up with TRBD2. V lost 5 bases, J lost 5 bases, and 15 bases stayed unmatched. Germline CDR1 WNHNN, CDR2 SYGVQD (reference sequence). This CDR3 comprises 16 residues. The CDR3 loop is CASSKGRETAAHEQYF. The CDR3 DNA follows: TGCGCCAGCAGTAAAGGGAGGGAGACAGCGGCCCACGAGCAGTACTTC.

The J gene is TRBJ1-2, the V gene TRBV28, with 7 bases that match TRBD1. Germline loops: CDR1 MDHEN, CDR2 SYDVKM. This CDR3 contains 16 residues. V lost 1 base, J lost 6 bases, and 11 bases stayed unmatched. CDR3 bases: TGTGCCAGCAGTTTATACAGGGGTGGGCCTATCCATGGCTACACCTTC. Its translation is CASSLYRGGPIHGYTF.

The rearrangement uses TRBV5-5 and TRBJ1-6; 7 nucleotides match TRBD1. J lost 8 bases, V lost 0 bases, and 11 bases had no gene match. This CDR3 spans 17 amino acids. Germline V CDR1 and CDR2: SGHKS, YYEKEE (reference sequence). The CDR3 here is CASSLAWDSFTHSPLHF. In nucleotides, the CDR3 is TGTGCCAGCAGCTTGGCCTGGGACAGCTTCACGCATTCACCCCTCCACTTT.

The chain couples TRBV5-1 to TRBJ2-7; D unresolved. The CDR3 spans 13 residues. The germline CDR1 and CDR2 sequences are SGHRS and YFSETQ. The V end was cut by 4 bases, the J end by 4 bases, with 12 bases between. The CDR3 nucleotides are TGCGCCAGCAGCCTAGAGTTTGAATACGAGCAGTACTTC. Translation gives CASSLEFEYEQYF.

V and J are TRBV19 and TRBJ2-5; the match to TRBD2 covers 13 bases. Germline assignment: CDR1 LNHDA and CDR2 SQIVND (reference sequence). This CDR3 has 14 residues. V gave up 5 bases and J gave up 9 bases; unmatched junction bases: 6. The CDR3 loop is CASSVGLAGEAQYF. For the CDR3, the DNA is TGTGCCAGTAGTGTAGGACTAGCGGGGGAGGCCCAGTACTTC.

The chain joins TRBV29-1 to TRBJ1-5; no clear D. The CDR3 loop spans 13 amino acids. Trimming removed 4 bases at V and 4 bases at J, with 11 bases between. CDR1 is SQVTM, CDR2 ANQGSEA, per germline. CDR3 sequence reads: CSVGVNRNQPQHF. CDR3 coding DNA: TGCAGCGTTGGGGTGAACAGAAATCAGCCCCAGCATTTT. Combining the CDR3 with reference TRBV29-1 and TRBJ1-5 gives the whole variable domain SAVISQKPSRDICQRGTSLTIQCQVDSQVTMMFWYRQQPGQSLTLIATANQGSEATYESGFVIDKFPISRPNLTFSTLTVSNMSPEDSSIYLCSVGVNRNQPQHFGDGTRLSIL.

The chain recombines TRBV3-1 (or the pseudogene TRBV3-2) with TRBJ2-5; TRBD2 matches 10 bases. This CDR3 is built from 18 residues. The V gene end was trimmed by 1 base and the J gene end by 5 bases; junction bases not matched to a gene: 13. The germline V gene encodes CDR1 LGHDT and CDR2 YNNKEL (reference sequence). The CDR3 sequence is CASSQGLAGVGVRETQYF. CDR3 nucleotide sequence: TGTGCCAGCAGCCAAGGGCTAGCGGGGGTAGGGGTTCGGGAGACCCAGTACTTC.

The J gene is TRBJ1-1, the V gene TRBV3-1 (or the pseudogene TRBV3-2), with a possible D match to TRBD1 (5 bases). The CDR3 covers 14 residues. Germline CDR1 reads LGHDT; CDR2 reads YNNKEL (reference sequence). Trimming shortened V by 2 bases and J by 3 bases, and 10 bases separated the two germline ends. The CDR3 region has the DNA TGTGCCAGCAGCCAACCAGGGATAGACACTGAAGCTTTCTTT. As protein: CASSQPGIDTEAFF.